A selection of T cell receptor beta chains follows, all from one sample in a study of blood T cell repertoires in COVID-19. TCRdb keeps only in-frame clones here, not all; method: immunoSEQ multiplex PCR. The sample comprises 44,000 or so clones, about 81% of which are singletons, and about 4.2% rests with the top ten. The sequencing input was peripheral blood. The receptors stem from a man in his fifties or sixties with active COVID-19. CDR3s include the opening cysteine and the closing phenylalanine or tryptophan. The D gene is left open where the match is weak. For some rows the clone size is stated as once, few or many, or as a class when expanded; others skip it.

V: TRBV4-1
D: TRBD2
size: -
J: TRBJ2-3
length: 18
DNA: TGCGCCAGCAGCCCAGGACTAGCGGGGGGGCCTATCACAGATACGCAGTATTTT
CDR3: CASSPGLAGGPITDTQYF

V: TRBV6-1
D: -
size: -
J: TRBJ2-7
length: 14
DNA: TGTGCCAGCAGTGAAGGAGCAGGTCCTGACGAGCAGTACTTC
CDR3: CASSEGAGPDEQYF

V: TRBV7-9
D: TRBD1
size: -
J: TRBJ2-3
length: 16
DNA: TGTGCCAGCAGCCTGGGACAGGGGGCAGGCACAGATACGCAGTATTTT
CDR3: CASSLGQGAGTDTQYF

V: TRBV7-9
D: TRBD2
size: -
J: TRBJ2-2
length: 18
DNA: TGTGCCACCCAACCCCCTGGGCTAGCGGGGGCCCACACCGGGGAGCTGTTTTTT
CDR3: CATQPPGLAGAHTGELFF

V: TRBV2
D: -
size: -
J: TRBJ2-5
length: 11
DNA: TGTGCCAGCAAACAGGGAGAGACCCAGTACTTC
CDR3: CASKQGETQYF

V: TRBV5-1
D: -
size: once
J: TRBJ1-1
length: 14
DNA: TGCGCCAGCAGCTCCCTCTCAGGGGTCCCTGAAGCTTTCTTT
CDR3: CASSSLSGVPEAFF

V: TRBV10-1
D: TRBD2
size: once
J: TRBJ2-2
length: 16
DNA: TGCGCCAGCACGGCTAGCGGGGGGGCCATCGCCGGGGAGCTGTTTTTT
CDR3: CASTASGGAIAGELFF

V: TRBV19
D: TRBD2
size: -
J: TRBJ2-2
length: 15
DNA: TGTGCCAGTAGACCAGGGACTAAGAACACCGGGGAGCTGTTTTTT
CDR3: CASRPGTKNTGELFF

V: TRBV6-6
D: TRBD2
size: -
J: TRBJ2-7
length: 20
DNA: TGTGCCAGCAGTCCCCCGACAGGACAGGGAACTAGCGGGGAAGAATACGAGCAGTACTTC
CDR3: CASSPPTGQGTSGEEYEQYF

V: TRBV3-1/TRBV3-2
D: TRBD1
size: once
J: TRBJ1-3
length: 20
DNA: TGTGCCAGCAGCCAAGGAAAGGGGGCTCCACCGCTCCGCTCTGGAAACACCATATATTTT
CDR3: CASSQGKGAPPLRSGNTIYF

V: TRBV2
D: -
size: once
J: TRBJ2-7
length: 11
DNA: TGTGCCAGCGCGTGGGCCGACGAGCAGTACTTC
CDR3: CASAWADEQYF

V: TRBV6-6
D: -
size: -
J: TRBJ2-7
length: 14
DNA: TGTGCCAGCATGGTGGGACAAGGCCTCTACGAGCAGTACTTC
CDR3: CASMVGQGLYEQYF

V: TRBV7-8
D: -
size: -
J: TRBJ2-3
length: 16
DNA: TGTGCCAGCAGCTTGGGGAGGCAGGCTAGCACAGATACGCAGTATTTT
CDR3: CASSLGRQASTDTQYF

V: TRBV6-6
D: -
size: -
J: TRBJ2-7
length: 13
DNA: TGTGCCAGCAGTTACTACCAGGGTTACGAGCAGTACTTC
CDR3: CASSYYQGYEQYF

V: TRBV7-2
D: TRBD2
size: once
J: TRBJ2-5
length: 13
DNA: TGTGCCAGCAGCTTAACGGGAGGAGAGACCCAGTACTTC
CDR3: CASSLTGGETQYF

V: TRBV15
D: TRBD2
size: -
J: TRBJ2-1
length: 16
DNA: TGTGCCACCAGCACCGAGGTACTAGCGATCCCCAATGAGCAGTTCTTC
CDR3: CATSTEVLAIPNEQFF

V: TRBV5-1
D: TRBD2
size: -
J: TRBJ2-1
length: 16
DNA: TGCGCCAGCAGCGTCACGTCGGGACTAATCTACAATGAGCAGTTCTTC
CDR3: CASSVTSGLIYNEQFF

V: TRBV5-1
D: TRBD1
size: once
J: TRBJ1-4
length: 15
DNA: TGCGCCAGCAGCTTCAACAGGGGGAAGGGTGAAAAACTGTTTTTT
CDR3: CASSFNRGKGEKLFF

V: TRBV6-2/TRBV6-3
D: TRBD1
size: -
J: TRBJ1-1
length: 15
DNA: TGTGCCAGCAGTACCCGGACAGGCATGAACACTGAAGCTTTCTTT
CDR3: CASSTRTGMNTEAFF

V: TRBV3-1/TRBV3-2
D: -
size: -
J: TRBJ1-3
length: 15
DNA: TGTGCCAGCAGCCAAGTAACAGGTACTGGAAACACCATATATTTT
CDR3: CASSQVTGTGNTIYF

V: TRBV10-2
D: TRBD1
size: -
J: TRBJ1-1
length: 14
DNA: TGCGCCAGCAGTTCGAGACAGGGGCAAACTGAAGCTTTCTTT
CDR3: CASSSRQGQTEAFF

V: TRBV5-6
D: TRBD2
size: -
J: TRBJ2-3
length: 16
DNA: TGTGCCAGCAGCTTGGCAGCGGGGGCCCCCACAGATACGCAGTATTTT
CDR3: CASSLAAGAPTDTQYF

V: TRBV19
D: -
size: -
J: TRBJ2-5
length: 16
DNA: TGTGCCAGTAGTATCTGGGCAGGGAAGGGGCAAGAGACCCAGTACTTC
CDR3: CASSIWAGKGQETQYF

V: TRBV6-5
D: TRBD2
size: -
J: TRBJ2-3
length: 15
DNA: TGTGCCAGCAGTTCTATAGCGGGAAGCACAGATACGCAGTATTTT
CDR3: CASSSIAGSTDTQYF

V: TRBV6-5
D: -
size: -
J: TRBJ1-6
length: 15
DNA: TGTGCCAGCAGTTACGGTTCACACGCCAATTCACCCCTCCACTTT
CDR3: CASSYGSHANSPLHF